The clone carrying this T cell receptor beta chain was counted only a few times. This entry belongs to a study of siplizumab effects on memory and regulatory T cells. Assay used: immunoSEQ multiplex PCR; TCRdb lists only in-frame clones, some missing. Of over 60,000 clones in the sample, under 95% were seen once. J was trimmed by 3 bases and V by 5 bases; bases with no gene match: 1. The CDR3 length is 13 residues. Germline CDR1 SNHLY, CDR2 FYNNEI. This chain connects TRBV2 to TRBJ1-3; 7 bases fit TRBD1. This TCR was sampled from a human donor in good health. The sequencing sample was made of CD8+ T cells sorted from blood. This CDR3 reads CASSSGGGNTIYF. The CDR3 nucleotides are TGTGCCAGCAGTTCAGGGGGTGGAAACACCATATATTTT.